The 5 T cell receptor beta chains below come from one sample, sequenced in a study of technical replicates of blood from a few donors. The data were produced by immunoSEQ multiplex PCR, yet TCRdb's version contains in-frame clones alone and is incomplete. This table holds about 15,000 clones, over 70% found once. Sequenced sample: PBMCs. The receptors were sampled from a human donor in good health.

This chain links TRBV5-1 with TRBJ2-2; D remains ambiguous. The CDR3 spans 15 residues. Trimming pared 7 bases from V and 0 bases from J, leaving 13 bases between. CDR1 and CDR2 from the germline V gene are SGHRS and YFSETQ. The CDR3 sequence is CASELGPANTGELFF. The CDR3 coding sequence is TGCGCCAGCGAACTGGGCCCGGCGAACACCGGGGAGCTGTTTTTT.

This chain uses TRBV19 with TRBJ1-5; D uncertain. Germline V gene lookup returns CDR1 LNHDA and CDR2 SQIVND (reference sequence). The germline V and J ends were trimmed by 5 bases and 5 bases, with 13 bases remaining between them. The CDR3 spans 14 residues. CDR3 sequence reads: CASSPVSRDQPQHF. The CDR3 bases are TGTGCCAGTAGTCCCGTATCTCGGGATCAGCCCCAGCATTTT. Looking up the rest from reference TRBV19 and TRBJ1-5 gives the full variable domain: DGGITQSPKYLFRKEGQNVTLSCEQNLNHDAMYWYRQDPGQGLRLIYYSQIVNDFQKGDIAEGYSVSREKKESFPLTVTSAQKNPTAFYLCASSPVSRDQPQHFGDGTRLSIL.

V usage is TRBV2 and J usage is TRBJ2-7; 10 bases fit TRBD2. After removal of 6 bases from V and 2 bases from J, the junction contained 4 bases not matched to a gene. The germline V gene encodes CDR1 SNHLY and CDR2 FYNNEI. The CDR3 contains 14 residues. The chain's CDR3 is CASSVAGGPYEQYF. CDR3 sequence (DNA): TGTGCCAGCAGCGTAGCGGGAGGCCCCTACGAGCAGTACTTC.

The J gene is TRBJ2-2, the V gene TRBV5-1, with 8 bases fitting TRBD2. This CDR3 is built from 16 residues. Per the germline V gene, CDR1 is SGHRS and CDR2 is YFSETQ. The V segment lost 4 bases and the J segment 1 base; nucleotides outside the gene matches: 6. Here the CDR3 reads CASSAQLAENTGELFF. CDR3 nucleotide sequence: TGCGCCAGCAGCGCCCAACTAGCGGAGAACACCGGGGAGCTGTTTTTT.

V is TRBV7-9 and J is TRBJ2-7; a weak D match, TRBD1 (5 bases). The length of the CDR3 is 14 residues. Germline V lookup: CDR1 SEHNR, CDR2 FQNEAQ (reference sequence). Deletions cut 7 bases from V and 3 bases from J, with 16 bases between. Here the CDR3 reads CASTLLQGNYEQYF. In DNA form, the CDR3 reads TGTGCCAGCACCCTCCTGCAGGGTAACTACGAGCAGTACTTC.